The clone carrying this T cell receptor (beta chain) was seen more than once but under ten times. What it binds is not known. The entirety of the isolated RNA underwent reverse transcription, so expressed TCRB transcripts were sequenced. The read count averaged roughly 4 million across naive, central memory and regulatory T cell samples. Measured with immunoSEQ multiplex PCR; TCRdb has only the in-frame clones, and not every one. The sample has around 450,000 clones, around 10% seen once; the top ten hold roughly 0.046%. The data are from a study of beta chain features in type 1 diabetes. Looking at the study overall: Patients shared similar age, gender and cell yields with healthy donors.

Whole-study results and caveats: Shortening that was moderate but significant affected the TCRB CDR3s of Type 1 diabetes patients in all four CD4+ subsets.

Stem cell-like memory, regulatory, central memory and naive CD4+ cells were sorted via CD45RO/CCR7/CD25/CD127/CD95/CD27. V was cut by 1 base and J by 5 bases, with 20 bases left in between. Germline CDR1 reads SGHDN; CDR2 reads FVKESK. CDR3 length: 17 residues. Sequencing was done on a sample of naive CD4+ T cells from blood. This receptor was taken from a young woman in good health. The chain joins TRBV14 to TRBJ2-5, with D perhaps matching TRBD1 (5 bases). The CDR3 DNA sequence: TGTGCCAGCAGCCAAGGTCTTTTCAGAAGGGGATCGGAGACCCAGTACTTC. It yields the protein CASSQGLFRRGSETQYF.